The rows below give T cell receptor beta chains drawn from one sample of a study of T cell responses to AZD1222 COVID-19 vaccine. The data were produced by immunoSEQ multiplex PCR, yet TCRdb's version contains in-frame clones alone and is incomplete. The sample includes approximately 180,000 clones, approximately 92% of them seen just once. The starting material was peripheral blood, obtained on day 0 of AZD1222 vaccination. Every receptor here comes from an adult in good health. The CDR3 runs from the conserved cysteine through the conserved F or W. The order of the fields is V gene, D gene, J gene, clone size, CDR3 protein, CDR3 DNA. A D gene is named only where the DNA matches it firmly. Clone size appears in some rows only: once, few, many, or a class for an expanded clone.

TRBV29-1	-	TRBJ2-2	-	CSVRPDNTGELFF	TGCAGCGTTAGACCGGACAACACCGGGGAGCTGTTTTTT
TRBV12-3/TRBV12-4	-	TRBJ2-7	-	CASSLWFGSEQYF	TGTGCCAGCAGTTTGTGGTTTGGCTCCGAGCAGTACTTC
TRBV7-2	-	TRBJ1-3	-	CASSPGRGRSSGNTIYF	TGTGCCAGCAGCCCGGGACGGGGTAGGAGCTCTGGAAACACCATATATTTT
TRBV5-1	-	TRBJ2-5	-	CASSQDGQESQYF	TGCGCCAGCAGTCAGGACGGACAAGAGTCCCAGTACTTC
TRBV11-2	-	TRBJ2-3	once	CASSPLRIPSRGTDTQYF	TGTGCCAGCAGTCCTCTGAGGATCCCCAGCCGAGGTACAGATACGCAGTATTTT
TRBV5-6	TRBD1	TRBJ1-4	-	CASSNTGGEKLFF	TGTGCCAGCAGCAACACAGGGGGTGAAAAACTGTTTTTT
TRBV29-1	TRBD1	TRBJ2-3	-	CSVGDRAPDTQYF	TGCAGCGTTGGGGACAGGGCCCCAGATACGCAGTATTTT
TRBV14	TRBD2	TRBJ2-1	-	CASSQLTSGNNEQFF	TGTGCCAGCAGCCAATTGACTAGCGGAAACAATGAGCAGTTCTTC
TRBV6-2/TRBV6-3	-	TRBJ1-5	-	CASSYVEGGQPQHF	TGTGCCAGCAGTTACGTGGAGGGTGGTCAGCCCCAGCATTTT
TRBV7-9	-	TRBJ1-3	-	CASSPGASGNTIYF	TGTGCCAGCAGCCCAGGGGCTTCTGGAAACACCATATATTTT
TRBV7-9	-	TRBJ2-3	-	CASSKGESGPDTQYF	TGTGCCAGCAGTAAAGGGGAATCCGGCCCAGATACGCAGTATTTT
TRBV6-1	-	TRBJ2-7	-	CASSEPATTYEQYF	TGTGCCAGCAGTGAGCCAGCGACTACCTACGAGCAGTACTTC
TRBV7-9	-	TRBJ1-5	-	CASSESGGSNQPQHF	TGTGCCAGCAGCGAGTCGGGGGGTAGCAATCAGCCCCAGCATTTT
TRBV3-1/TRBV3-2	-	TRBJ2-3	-	CASSQDIEEDTQYF	TGTGCCAGCAGCCAAGATATAGAAGAGGATACGCAGTATTTT
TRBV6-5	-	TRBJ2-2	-	CASSYSLGGTGELFF	TGTGCCAGCAGTTACTCCCTGGGAGGCACCGGGGAGCTGTTTTTT
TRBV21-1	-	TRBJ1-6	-	CASSIPGQGPFSSPLHF	TGTGCCAGCAGCATACCGGGACAGGGACCTTTTAGTTCACCCCTCCACTTT
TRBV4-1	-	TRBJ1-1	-	CASSQGQLNTEAFF	TGCGCCAGCAGCCAAGGTCAGCTGAACACTGAAGCTTTCTTT
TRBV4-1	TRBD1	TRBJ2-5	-	CASSQDPAPGQGETQYF	TGCGCCAGCAGCCAAGATCCCGCCCCGGGACAGGGGGAGACCCAGTACTTC
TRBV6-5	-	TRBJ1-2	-	CASSQTGNGYTF	TGTGCCAGCAGTCAAACAGGGAATGGCTACACCTTC
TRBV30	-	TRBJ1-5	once	CAWSVRDAINNQPQHF	TGTGCCTGGAGTGTAAGGGACGCCATTAACAATCAGCCCCAGCATTTT
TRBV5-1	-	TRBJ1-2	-	CASSSRGYGYTF	TGCGCCAGCAGCTCCCGGGGGTATGGCTACACCTTC
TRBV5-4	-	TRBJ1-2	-	CASRGDYGYTF	TGTGCCAGCAGAGGGGACTATGGCTACACCTTC
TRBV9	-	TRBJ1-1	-	CASSVQAGMNTEAFF	TGTGCCAGCAGCGTACAGGCTGGGATGAACACTGAAGCTTTCTTT
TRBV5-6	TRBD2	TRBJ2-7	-	CASSIVGLAETF	TGTGCCAGCAGCATTGTTGGACTAGCGGAGACCTTC
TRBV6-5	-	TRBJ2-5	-	CASIEQGRETQYF	TGTGCCAGCATCGAACAGGGAAGGGAGACCCAGTACTTC
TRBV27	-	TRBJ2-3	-	CASSLSVRGPNTQYF	TGTGCCAGCAGTTTATCGGTAAGGGGACCGAATACGCAGTATTTT
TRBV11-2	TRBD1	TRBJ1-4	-	CASSFTGGTNEKLFF	TGTGCCAGCAGCTTTACAGGGGGGACTAATGAAAAACTGTTTTTT
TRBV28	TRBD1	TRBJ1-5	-	CASSAASGQVGGPQHF	TGTGCCAGCAGTGCAGCATCCGGACAGGTCGGAGGGCCCCAGCATTTT
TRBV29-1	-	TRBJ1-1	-	CSETGPTGTEAFF	TGCAGCGAGACGGGCCCTACGGGCACTGAAGCTTTCTTT
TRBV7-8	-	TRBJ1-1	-	CASSLETGLNTEAFF	TGTGCCAGCAGCTTAGAAACAGGGTTGAACACTGAAGCTTTCTTT
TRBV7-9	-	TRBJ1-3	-	CASSSIDGNTIYF	TGTGCCAGCAGCTCTATAGACGGAAACACCATATATTTT
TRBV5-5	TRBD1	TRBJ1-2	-	CASSLGTGVYGYTF	TGTGCCAGCAGCTTAGGGACAGGGGTCTATGGCTACACCTTC
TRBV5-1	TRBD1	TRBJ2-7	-	CASSLRQGPYEQYF	TGCGCCAGCAGCCTCCGACAGGGACCCTACGAGCAGTACTTC
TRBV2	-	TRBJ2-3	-	CASSEGRSAGTQYF	TGTGCCAGCAGTGAGGGGAGGTCCGCGGGTACGCAGTATTTT
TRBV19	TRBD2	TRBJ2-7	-	CASMELAGGPGEQYF	TGTGCCAGTATGGAGCTAGCGGGAGGGCCGGGCGAGCAGTACTTC
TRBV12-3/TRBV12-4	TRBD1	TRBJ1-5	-	CASSWTGDQPQHF	TGTGCCAGCAGTTGGACAGGGGATCAGCCCCAGCATTTT
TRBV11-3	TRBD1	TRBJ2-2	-	CASGPTGVGGELFF	TGTGCCAGCGGCCCGACAGGGGTAGGCGGGGAGCTGTTTTTT
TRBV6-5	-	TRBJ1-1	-	CASSAGVMNTEAFF	TGTGCCAGCAGCGCGGGAGTCATGAACACTGAAGCTTTCTTT
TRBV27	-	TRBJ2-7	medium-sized	CASSSPVSYEQYF	TGTGCCAGCAGTTCGCCGGTATCCTACGAGCAGTACTTC
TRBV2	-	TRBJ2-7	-	CASTSFSYEQYF	TGTGCCAGCACTAGCTTCTCCTACGAGCAGTACTTC
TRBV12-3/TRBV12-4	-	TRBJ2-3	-	CASSLGGADTQYF	TGTGCCAGCAGTTTAGGGGGGGCGGATACGCAGTATTTT
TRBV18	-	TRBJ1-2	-	CASSPVPRGYTF	TGTGCCAGCTCACCGGTTCCTAGGGGCTACACCTTC
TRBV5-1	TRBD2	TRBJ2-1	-	CASSLSGGSYNEQFF	TGCGCCAGCAGCTTATCGGGGGGATCCTACAATGAGCAGTTCTTC
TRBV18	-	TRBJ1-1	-	CASSPGREGTEAFF	TGTGCCAGCTCACCGGGGAGGGAGGGCACTGAAGCTTTCTTT
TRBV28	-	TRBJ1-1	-	CASSLSLGLAVNEAFF	TGTGCCAGCAGTTTATCGTTGGGGCTCGCGGTGAATGAAGCTTTCTTT
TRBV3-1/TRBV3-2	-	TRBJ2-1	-	CASSQDLVTLWKFF	TGTGCCAGCAGCCAAGATCTAGTAACCCTCTGGAAGTTCTTC
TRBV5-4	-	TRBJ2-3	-	CASSLGKVIRGTNFTDTQYF	TGTGCCAGCAGCTTGGGTAAGGTGATTCGCGGCACAAATTTCACAGATACGCAGTATTTT
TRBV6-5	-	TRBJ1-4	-	CASSSGTPGDEKLFF	TGTGCCAGCAGTTCGGGGACACCTGGGGATGAAAAACTGTTTTTT
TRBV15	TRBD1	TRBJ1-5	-	CATKGTVGDQPQHF	TGTGCCACCAAGGGGACAGTGGGGGATCAGCCCCAGCATTTT
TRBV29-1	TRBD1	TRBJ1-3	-	CSVLTWDSLFRGNTIYF	TGCAGCGTCTTGACATGGGACAGCCTGTTTCGGGGAAACACCATATATTTT
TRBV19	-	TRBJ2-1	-	CASSIGSGVREQFF	TGTGCCAGTAGTATAGGCAGTGGGGTCAGGGAGCAGTTCTTC
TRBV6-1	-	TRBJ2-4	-	CASSDKGATMNIQYF	TGTGCCAGCAGTGACAAAGGGGCGACCATGAACATTCAGTACTTC
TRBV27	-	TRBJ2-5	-	CASSLSRRQQETQYF	TGTGCCAGCAGTTTATCGAGGCGACAGCAAGAGACCCAGTACTTC